These 30 T cell receptor beta chains share one sample of origin, sequenced in a study of monozygotic twins with inflammatory bowel disease. TCRdb reprocessed the 5' RACE reads and reports one entry per CDR3 protein, with no DNA. The repertoire table contains around 150,000 distinct CDR3 sequences. Source material: blood. These receptors were taken from a human donor with ulcerative colitis or Crohn's disease, or a healthy co-twin of an affected twin (not recorded which).

The chain links TRBV12-3 or TRBV12-4 to TRBJ2-3. The CDR3 is made up of 15 amino acids. The CDR3 here is CASSRLGLAADTQYF.

The chain recombines TRBV20-1 with TRBJ1-2; the D call of TRBD1 rests on TCRdb alone, since no DNA is present to check it. This CDR3 is built from 15 residues. Germline V lookup: CDR1 DFQATT, CDR2 SNEGSKA (reference sequence). This CDR3 reads CSAAGTGLRVRGYTF.

This chain links TRBV7-9 with TRBJ2-7; the D call from TCRdb, TRBD2, cannot be confirmed without DNA. From germline, CDR1 is SEHNR and CDR2 FQNEAQ (reference sequence). CDR3 length equals 15 residues. The CDR3 is CASSLSGGPTNEQYF.

The rearrangement joins TRBV29-1 to TRBJ2-7; TCRdb calls TRBD2, which cannot be checked without DNA. In germline, CDR1 is SQVTM, CDR2 ANQGSEA. The CDR3 consists of 12 residues. The CDR3 is CSVDRQGHEQYF.

The CDR3 loop is CSVTPLAGSQETQYF. J is TRBJ2-5 and V is TRBV29-1; the TCRdb call, TRBD2, lacks DNA for checking. The CDR3 spans 15 residues. Germline V CDR1 and CDR2: SQVTM, ANQGSEA.

This rearrangement joins TRBV5-1 to TRBJ2-5; checking the TCRdb D call of TRBD2 is not possible without DNA. CDR1 and CDR2 from the germline V gene are SGHRS and YFSETQ. The CDR3 covers 17 residues. CDR3: CASSSLGTTIYRETQYF. The complete variable domain, with remaining parts taken from reference TRBV5-1 and TRBJ2-5, reads KAGVTQTPRYLIKTRGQQVTLSCSPISGHRSVSWYQQTPGQGLQFLFEYFSETQRNKGNFPGRFSGRQFSNSRSEMNVSTLELGDSALYLCASSSLGTTIYRETQYFGPGTRLLVL.

This chain connects TRBV5-4 to TRBJ2-2; TCRdb's assignment of TRBD1 cannot be checked, as there is no DNA. Germline values: CDR1 SGHNT, CDR2 YYREEE (reference sequence). The CDR3 consists of 14 residues. CDR3 sequence reads: CASRPQGPTGELFF.

This chain connects TRBV4-2 to TRBJ2-1; TCRdb picks TRBD1, but there is no DNA to check that call. The CDR3 consists of 17 residues. The germline V gene encodes CDR1 LGHNA and CDR2 YNFKEQ. CDR3 residues: CASSQDRGGTSYNEQFF.

V gene TRBV12-3 or TRBV12-4 combines with J gene TRBJ2-2; TCRdb designates TRBD1, a call that cannot be tested without DNA. CDR3 length equals 15 residues. CDR3 sequence: CASTPNRANTGELFF.

The chain is built from TRBV28 and TRBJ2-7; lacking DNA, the TRBD1 call made by TCRdb goes unchecked. Germline CDR1 reads MDHEN; CDR2 reads SYDVKM. The CDR3 has 14 amino acids. CDR3 region: CASSPGRFTYEQYF.

The chain links TRBV28 to TRBJ1-1; TCRdb selects TRBD1, and the lack of DNA leaves this call unchecked. The length of the CDR3 is 14 residues. Germline loops: CDR1 MDHEN, CDR2 SYDVKM. This CDR3 reads CASRVQGENTEAFF.

The J gene is TRBJ2-1, the V gene TRBV5-4. This CDR3 has 15 residues. The germline CDR1 and CDR2 sequences are SGHNT and YYREEE (reference sequence). The CDR3 region is CASSFQRGSYNEQFF.

The rearrangement joins TRBV12-3 or TRBV12-4 to TRBJ1-2; the TCRdb D gene call, TRBD1, has no DNA to confirm it. CDR3 length: 15 amino acids. This chain's CDR3 is CASSLDGGWDYGYTF.

This chain links TRBV5-1 with TRBJ2-1; TCRdb names TRBD1, which stays unverified in the absence of DNA. This CDR3 has 16 residues. The germline CDR1 and CDR2 sequences are SGHRS and YFSETQ. CDR3: CASSSGTGESYNEQFF.

This chain joins TRBV12-3 or TRBV12-4 and TRBJ1-1; as DNA is missing, the TRBD1 call by TCRdb cannot be tested. The CDR3 runs 12 residues. The CDR3 loop is CASSSPDREAFF.

The chain has TRBV29-1 and TRBJ2-1; TCRdb's assignment of TRBD2 cannot be checked, as there is no DNA. Germline CDR1 SQVTM, CDR2 ANQGSEA. This CDR3 region has 15 residues. CDR3 loop: CSAEGGQEGRGEQFF.

The V call is TRBV7-2, the J call TRBJ2-7. The CDR3 is 14 amino acids. Germline V gene sequence: CDR1 SGHTA, CDR2 FQGNSA. CDR3 region: CASSLGLASYEQYF.

This chain uses TRBV5-1 with TRBJ1-1. The CDR3 contains 15 residues. Germline assignment: CDR1 SGHRS and CDR2 YFSETQ. The CDR3 sequence: CASTLTGGATTEAFF.

This chain connects TRBV20-1 to TRBJ2-5. CDR3 length: 13 amino acids. Per the germline V gene, CDR1 is DFQATT and CDR2 is SNEGSKA (reference sequence). CDR3 region: CSARSQVPETQYF.

This chain connects TRBV14 to TRBJ2-1; TCRdb's D call of TRBD2 is untestable without DNA. The CDR3 sequence is 19 residues long. CDR1 and CDR2 from the germline V gene are SGHDN and FVKESK. The CDR3 is CASSQPGLAGVGPYNEQFF.

The V gene is TRBV29-1, the J gene TRBJ2-1. Germline CDR1 is SQVTM and CDR2 is ANQGSEA. The length of the CDR3 is 14 residues. The chain's CDR3 is CSVESRQTYNEQFF.

V is TRBV20-1 and J is TRBJ1-5; there is no DNA to check the TCRdb D call of TRBD1. This CDR3 region has 14 residues. The germline V gene has CDR1 DFQATT and CDR2 SNEGSKA (reference sequence). CDR3 sequence: CSAPGTGSNQPQHF.

The V gene is TRBV28, the J gene TRBJ2-3; TCRdb selects TRBD2, and the lack of DNA leaves this call unchecked. This CDR3 has 15 amino acids. CDR1 is MDHEN, CDR2 SYDVKM, per germline. CDR3 loop: CASSPSGANTDTQYF.

The genes are TRBV20-1 and TRBJ2-1; with no DNA, the TCRdb D assignment of TRBD2 cannot be verified. Germline values: CDR1 DFQATT, CDR2 SNEGSKA (reference sequence). This CDR3 is 15 amino acids long. This CDR3 is CSAREVLAGYNEQFF.

The V gene is TRBV7-7, the J gene TRBJ2-1. This CDR3 has 16 amino acids. Looked up from germline, CDR1 is SSHAT and CDR2 is FNYEAQ (reference sequence). CDR3 region: CASSWGIIWSYNGQFF.

This sequence joins TRBV9 and TRBJ2-1; lacking DNA, the TRBD2 call made by TCRdb goes unchecked. The CDR3 runs 19 residues. Germline V lookup: CDR1 SGDLS, CDR2 YYNGEE. CDR3 in amino acids: CASSVNVLAGGGIYNEQFF.

This chain uses TRBV5-1 with TRBJ2-1; the TCRdb call, TRBD2, lacks DNA for checking. Germline V lookup: CDR1 SGHRS, CDR2 YFSETQ. This CDR3 region has 14 residues. The CDR3: CASNQLEGLNEQFF.

The CDR3 is CSALEGNTGHNEQFF. The gene calls are TRBV20-1 and TRBJ2-1; lacking DNA, the TRBD1 call made by TCRdb goes unchecked. Germline CDR1 reads DFQATT; CDR2 reads SNEGSKA (reference sequence). The CDR3 is 15 residues long.

V and J are TRBV30 and TRBJ1-1. The CDR3 totals 14 residues. Per germline, CDR1 GTSNPN and CDR2 SVGIG (reference sequence). The CDR3: CAWSAIGRATEAFF.

This chain links TRBV6-1 with TRBJ1-6; lacking DNA, the TRBD1 call made by TCRdb goes unchecked. The CDR3 has 13 amino acids. The germline CDR1 and CDR2 sequences are MNHNS and SASEGT. The CDR3 spells CASEGQGGSPLHF.